The 14 T cell receptor beta chains given below trace back to one sample, sequenced in a study of post-analysis software for immune sequencing data. General observations from the study: Elevated frequency relative to controls characterized roughly 5 TRBV segments in patients, TRBV5-6, TRBV5-1 and TRBV20-1 among them.

Unique molecular identifiers tagged the TCR beta cDNA libraries. TCRdb re-analysed the PCR reads in MiXCR, keeping a single row per CDR3 protein. The table shows 550,000 to 700,000 distinct CDR3 sequences, with about 40% occurring only once. No antigen has been assigned to these receptors. The sequenced sample consisted of blood. Receptors originate from a girl between 5 and 17 years old with multiple sclerosis.

The chain recombines TRBV12-3 or TRBV12-4 with TRBJ2-1, with D possibly matching TRBD2 (6 bases). V lost 4 bases and J lost 2, with 6 bases in between. The CDR3 length is 13 residues. DNA of the CDR3: TGTGCCAGCAGTTGGACTACCTACAATGAGCAGTTCTTC. Encoded protein: CASSWTTYNEQFF.

This chain connects TRBV4-1 to TRBJ1-5; a possible D gene is TRBD1 (6 bases). The CDR3 extends over 15 amino acids. Trimming stripped 1 base from V and 4 bases from J, with 11 bases between. Germline CDR1 is MGHRA and CDR2 is YSYEKL. The CDR3 here is CASSQVRGQNQPQHF. The CDR3 nucleotides are TGCGCCAGCAGCCAAGTGCGGGGGCAGAATCAGCCCCAGCATTTT.

The chain employs TRBV9 and TRBJ2-1; possibly TRBD2 for D (5 bases). CDR3 length equals 15 residues. CDR1 SGDLS and CDR2 YYNGEE come from the germline V gene. The V end was cut by 4 bases, the J end by 5 bases, with 16 bases between. CDR3 sequence: CASSSKGGLDNEQFF. Written as DNA, the CDR3 is TGTGCCAGCAGCAGCAAAGGAGGTCTGGACAATGAGCAGTTCTTC.

A few counts support this clonotype. The junction and the germline gene differ at one end; a read error may be behind it. The chain uses TRBV6-5 and TRBJ2-7, with 9 bases that match TRBD2. Germline values: CDR1 MNHEY, CDR2 SVGAGI. The CDR3 has 13 residues. Here the CDR3 DNA reads TGCGCCAGCGGTAGCGGGAGTTCCTACGAGCAGTACTTC. Protein sequence: CASGSGSSYEQYF.

The genes are TRBV7-9 and TRBJ2-3; 8 bases map to TRBD2. Germline loops: CDR1 SEHNR, CDR2 FQNEAQ (reference sequence). The V gene end was trimmed by 5 bases and the J gene end by 4 bases; junction bases not matched to a gene: 11. CDR3 length: 16 residues. CDR3 residues: CASSPERGGPADTQYF. The DNA of the CDR3 is TGTGCCAGCAGCCCTGAACGGGGGGGCCCCGCAGATACGCAGTATTTT.

This clonotype showed up just a few times. The chain is built from TRBV6-1 and TRBJ2-1, with 10 bases aligning to TRBD2. The CDR3 length is 15 residues. The V segment lost 2 bases and the J segment 4 bases; nucleotides outside the gene matches: 2. Germline V gene lookup returns CDR1 MNHNS and CDR2 SASEGT. This CDR3 reads CASSEISGGYNEQFF. The CDR3 bases are TGTGCCAGCAGTGAAATTAGCGGGGGGTACAATGAGCAGTTCTTC.

The V gene is TRBV29-1, the J gene TRBJ1-1; D is ambiguous. This CDR3 is 14 amino acids long. The germline gives CDR1 SQVTM, CDR2 ANQGSEA. V was pared by 3 bases and J by 1 base, with 12 bases between. In DNA form, the CDR3 reads TGCAGCGTTGAGATCTCGGCCCCGAACACTGAAGCTTTCTTT. It translates to CSVEISAPNTEAFF.

The genes are TRBV10-3 and TRBJ2-1; 7 bases are a match to TRBD1. Germline CDR1 is ENHRY and CDR2 is SYGVKD. The J segment lost 4 bases and the V segment lost 6 bases, leaving 6 bases of the junction unmatched. The CDR3 covers 14 residues. This chain's CDR3 is CAISRDSSYNEQFF. CDR3 bases: TGTGCCATCAGCCGGGACAGCTCTTACAATGAGCAGTTCTTC.

In its sample, this clonotype was seen a few times. J is TRBJ1-2 and V is TRBV5-1, with 7 bases matching TRBD1. The V segment lost 2 bases and the J segment 1 base; nucleotides outside the gene matches: 2. The CDR3 has 14 amino acids. Germline V gene lookup returns CDR1 SGHRS and CDR2 YFSETQ. CDR3 loop: CASSLGQDNYGYTF. The CDR3 nucleotides are TGCGCCAGCAGCTTAGGACAGGATAACTATGGCTACACCTTC.

The chain combines TRBV2 with TRBJ2-5, with D tentatively TRBD1 (6 bases). The CDR3 spans 14 residues. In germline, CDR1 is SNHLY, CDR2 FYNNEI. V gave up 5 bases and J gave up 4 bases, with 14 bases separating them. The DNA of the CDR3 is TGTGCCAGCAGTCCTTTACAGGGACGAGAGACCCAGTACTTC. Protein product: CASSPLQGRETQYF.

V gene TRBV2 combines with J gene TRBJ1-5; D may be TRBD1 (5 bases). The CDR3 covers 14 residues. Trimming took off 1 base at V and 3 bases at J, with 7 bases between the two ends. Germline V CDR1 and CDR2: SNHLY, FYNNEI. CDR3 DNA: TGTGCCAGCAGTGAAGGCAGGGCCAATCAGCCCCAGCATTTT. Translated, it gives CASSEGRANQPQHF.

This clonotype turned up a few times. The CDR3 spells CSVGGRTQETQYF. CDR3 DNA sequence: TGCAGCGTTGGAGGGCGTACCCAAGAGACCCAGTACTTC. The rearrangement uses TRBV29-1 and TRBJ2-5; D is perhaps TRBD2 (5 bases). Germline assignment: CDR1 SQVTM and CDR2 ANQGSEA. V was trimmed by 4 bases and J by 1 base, leaving 10 bases between them. The CDR3 sequence is 13 residues long.

The rearrangement links TRBV4-1 to TRBJ2-3; D perhaps matches TRBD2 (5 bases). CDR3 size: 16 residues. In germline, CDR1 is MGHRA, CDR2 YSYEKL. V shed 6 bases and J shed 2 bases, with 18 bases lying between them. CDR3 residues: CASRLTLGEFTDTQYF. The CDR3 DNA follows: TGCGCCAGCAGGTTAACGCTCGGGGAATTCACAGATACGCAGTATTTT.

The chain is built from TRBV7-9 and TRBJ1-5; possible D gene TRBD1, 5 bases. CDR3 length equals 13 residues. Germline lookup yields CDR1 SEHNR and CDR2 FQNEAQ (reference sequence). V lost 4 bases, J lost 6 bases, and 10 bases lay in between. CDR3 nucleotides: TGTGCCAGCAGCTCTGACCAGGGTCAGCCCCAGCATTTT. It specifies CASSSDQGQPQHF. The variable domain in full, with the rest retrieved from reference TRBV7-9 and TRBJ1-5, is DTGVSQNPRHKITKRGQNVTFRCDPISEHNRLYWYRQTLGQGPEFLTYFQNEAQLEKSRLLSDRFSAERPKGSFSTLEIQRTEQGDSAMYLCASSSDQGQPQHFGDGTRLSIL.